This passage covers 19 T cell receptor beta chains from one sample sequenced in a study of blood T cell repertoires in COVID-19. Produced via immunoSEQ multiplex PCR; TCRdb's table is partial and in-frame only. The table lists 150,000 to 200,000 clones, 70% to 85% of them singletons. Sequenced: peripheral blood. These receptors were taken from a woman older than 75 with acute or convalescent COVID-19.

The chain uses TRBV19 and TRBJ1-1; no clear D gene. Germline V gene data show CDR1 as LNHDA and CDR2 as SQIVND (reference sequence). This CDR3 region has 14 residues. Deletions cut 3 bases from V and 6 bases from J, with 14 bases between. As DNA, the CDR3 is TGTGCCAGTAGTATGTGGGGAGGAATGGCTGAAGCTTTCTTT. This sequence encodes CASSMWGGMAEAFF.

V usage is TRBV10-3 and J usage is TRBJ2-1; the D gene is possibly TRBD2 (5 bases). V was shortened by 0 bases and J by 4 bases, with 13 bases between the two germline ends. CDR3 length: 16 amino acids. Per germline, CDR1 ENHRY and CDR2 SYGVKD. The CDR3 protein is CAISESGAPRYNEQFF. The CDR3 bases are TGTGCCATCAGTGAGTCGGGAGCTCCAAGATACAATGAGCAGTTCTTC.

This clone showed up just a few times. CDR3 nucleotide sequence: TGTGCCAGCAGCCCTAGGCCGACCGGGACAGTTCAGCCCCAGCATTTT. This sequence encodes CASSPRPTGTVQPQHF. This chain joins TRBV27 and TRBJ1-5; 7 nucleotides match TRBD1. CDR3 size: 16 residues. Looked up from germline, CDR1 is MNHEY and CDR2 is SMNVEV (reference sequence). Trimming at V came to 6 bases and at J to 6 bases, leaving 14 bases not matched to a gene.

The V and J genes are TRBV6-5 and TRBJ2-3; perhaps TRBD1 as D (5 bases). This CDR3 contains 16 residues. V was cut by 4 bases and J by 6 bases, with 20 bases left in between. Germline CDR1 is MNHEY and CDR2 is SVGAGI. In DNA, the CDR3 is TGTGCCAGCAGTTCCAGAAAAAGGGGTTCCGTGGATACGCAGTATTTT. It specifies CASSSRKRGSVDTQYF.

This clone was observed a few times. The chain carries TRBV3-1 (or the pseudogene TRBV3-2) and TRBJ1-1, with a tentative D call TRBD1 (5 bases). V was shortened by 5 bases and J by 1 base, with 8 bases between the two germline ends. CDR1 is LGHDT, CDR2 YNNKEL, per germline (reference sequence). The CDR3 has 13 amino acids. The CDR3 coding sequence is TGTGCCAGCAGCTTAGGGGAGAACACTGAAGCTTTCTTT. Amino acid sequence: CASSLGENTEAFF.

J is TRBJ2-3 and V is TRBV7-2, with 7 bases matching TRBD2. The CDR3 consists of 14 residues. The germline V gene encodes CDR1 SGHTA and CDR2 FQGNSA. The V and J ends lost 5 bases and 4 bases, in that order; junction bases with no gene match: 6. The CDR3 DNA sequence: TGTGCCAGCAGCAGGAGCGGGACCGCAGATACGCAGTATTTT. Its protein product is CASSRSGTADTQYF.

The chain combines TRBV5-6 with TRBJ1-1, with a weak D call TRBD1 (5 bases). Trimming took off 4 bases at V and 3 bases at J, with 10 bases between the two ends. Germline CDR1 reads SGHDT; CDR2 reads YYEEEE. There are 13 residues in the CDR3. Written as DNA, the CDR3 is TGTGCCAGCAGCCTGGGACGGGACACTGAAGCTTTCTTT. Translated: CASSLGRDTEAFF.

CDR3 coding DNA: TGTGCCAGCAGCCCCCTGGGGGGGGCCCTTCGGGGGGGAGCTGAAGCTTTCTTT. Protein product: CASSPLGGALRGGAEAFF. The chain links TRBV7-9 to TRBJ1-1; possible D gene TRBD1, 6 bases. The CDR3 has 18 amino acids. Germline V gives CDR1 SEHNR, CDR2 FQNEAQ (reference sequence). With 5 bases removed from V and 6 bases from J, the gap between germline ends came to 28 bases.

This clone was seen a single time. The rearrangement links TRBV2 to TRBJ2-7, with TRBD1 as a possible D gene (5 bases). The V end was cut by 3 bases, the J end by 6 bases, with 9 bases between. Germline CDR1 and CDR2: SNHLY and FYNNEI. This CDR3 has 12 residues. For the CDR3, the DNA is TGTGCCAGCAGTGACAGGGCGCGCGAGCAGTACTTC. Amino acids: CASSDRAREQYF. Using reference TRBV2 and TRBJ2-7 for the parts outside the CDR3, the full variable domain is EPEVTQTPSHQVTQMGQEVILRCVPISNHLYFYWYRQILGQKVEFLVSFYNNEISEKSEIFDDQFSVERPDGSNFTLKIRSTKLEDSAMYFCASSDRAREQYFGPGTRLTVT.

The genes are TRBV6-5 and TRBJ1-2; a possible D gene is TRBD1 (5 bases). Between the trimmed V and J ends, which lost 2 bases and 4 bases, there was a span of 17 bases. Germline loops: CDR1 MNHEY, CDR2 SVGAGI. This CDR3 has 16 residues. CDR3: CASSYAQGFHSYGYTF. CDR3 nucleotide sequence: TGTGCCAGCAGTTACGCCCAGGGTTTCCATAGCTATGGCTACACCTTC.

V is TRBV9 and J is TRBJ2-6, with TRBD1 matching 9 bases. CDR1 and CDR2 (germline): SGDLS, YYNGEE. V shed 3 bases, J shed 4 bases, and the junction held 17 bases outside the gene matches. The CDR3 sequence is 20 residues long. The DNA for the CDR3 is TGTGCCAGCAGCGCCCACCCCCCGGGGACAGGGACCCGAGGGGCCAACGTCCTGACTTTC. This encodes CASSAHPPGTGTRGANVLTF.

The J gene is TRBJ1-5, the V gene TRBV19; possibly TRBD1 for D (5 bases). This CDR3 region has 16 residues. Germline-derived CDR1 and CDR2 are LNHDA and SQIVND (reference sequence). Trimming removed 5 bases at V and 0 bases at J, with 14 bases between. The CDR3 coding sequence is TGTGCCAGTAGTTCCCTTTGGAGGGGTAGCAATCAGCCCCAGCATTTT. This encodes CASSSLWRGSNQPQHF.

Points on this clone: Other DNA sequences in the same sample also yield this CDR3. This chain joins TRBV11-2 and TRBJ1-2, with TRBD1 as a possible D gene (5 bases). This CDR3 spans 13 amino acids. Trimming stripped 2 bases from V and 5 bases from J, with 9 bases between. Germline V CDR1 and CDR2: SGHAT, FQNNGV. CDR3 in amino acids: CASSLNQGYGYTF. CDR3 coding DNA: TGTGCCAGCAGCTTAAATCAGGGATATGGCTACACCTTC.

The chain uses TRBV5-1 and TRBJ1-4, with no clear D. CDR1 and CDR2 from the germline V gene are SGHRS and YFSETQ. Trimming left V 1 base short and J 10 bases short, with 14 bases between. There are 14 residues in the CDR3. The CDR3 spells CASSLSPGDAKLFF. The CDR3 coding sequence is TGCGCCAGCAGCTTGAGTCCGGGTGACGCAAAACTGTTTTTT.

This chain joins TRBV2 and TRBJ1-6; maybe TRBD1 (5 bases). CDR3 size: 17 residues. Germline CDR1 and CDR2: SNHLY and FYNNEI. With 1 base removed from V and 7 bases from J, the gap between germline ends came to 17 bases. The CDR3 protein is CASSEVQGEVRNSPLHF. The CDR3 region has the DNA TGTGCCAGCAGTGAAGTTCAGGGTGAGGTACGGAATTCACCCCTCCACTTT.

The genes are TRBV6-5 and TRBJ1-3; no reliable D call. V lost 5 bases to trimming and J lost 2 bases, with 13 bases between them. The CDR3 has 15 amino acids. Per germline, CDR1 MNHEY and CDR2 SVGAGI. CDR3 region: CASSRGRGTGNTIYF. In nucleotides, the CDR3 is TGTGCCAGCAGTCGCGGGAGAGGGACTGGAAACACCATATATTTT.

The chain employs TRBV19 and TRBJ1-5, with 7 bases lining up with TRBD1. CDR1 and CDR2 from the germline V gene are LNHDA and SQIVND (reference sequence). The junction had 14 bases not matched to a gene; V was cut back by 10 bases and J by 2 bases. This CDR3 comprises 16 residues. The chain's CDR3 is CATAGRKGAGNQPQHF. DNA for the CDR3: TGTGCCACTGCGGGCAGGAAGGGGGCCGGCAATCAGCCCCAGCATTTT. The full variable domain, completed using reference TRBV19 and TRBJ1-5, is DGGITQSPKYLFRKEGQNVTLSCEQNLNHDAMYWYRQDPGQGLRLIYYSQIVNDFQKGDIAEGYSVSREKKESFPLTVTSAQKNPTAFYLCATAGRKGAGNQPQHFGDGTRLSIL.

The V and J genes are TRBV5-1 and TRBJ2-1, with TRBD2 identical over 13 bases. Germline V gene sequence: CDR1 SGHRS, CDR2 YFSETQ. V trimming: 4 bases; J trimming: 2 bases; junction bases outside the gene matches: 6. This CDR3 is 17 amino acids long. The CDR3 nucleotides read TGCGCCAGCAGCGAGGGACTAGCGGGACATACCTACAATGAGCAGTTCTTC. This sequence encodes CASSEGLAGHTYNEQFF.

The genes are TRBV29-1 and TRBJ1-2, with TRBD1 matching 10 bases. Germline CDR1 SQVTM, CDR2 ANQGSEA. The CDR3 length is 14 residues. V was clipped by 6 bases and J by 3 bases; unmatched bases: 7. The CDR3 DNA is TGCAGCGTAGTAGGGGACAGGGGCTACTATGGCTACACCTTC. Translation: CSVVGDRGYYGYTF.